Listed below are T cell receptor beta chains from one sample, sequenced in a study of T-cell reconstitution after alpha-beta-depleted transplantation in children. TCRdb itself ran the PCR reads through MiXCR, one entry per CDR3 protein. The table includes some 240,000 distinct CDR3 sequences, roughly a tenth detected once. The source material was PBMCs from the stem cell graft donor, sampled from the stem cell graft. Every receptor here comes from a human donor who donated a stem cell graft to a child with SCID. Each CDR3 is given without its conserved first and last residue.

j_call v_call cdr3_aa
TRBJ1-5 TRBV7-6 ASSRTSNQPQH
TRBJ2-3 TRBV4-2 ASSQVGGSTDTQY
TRBJ1-5 TRBV18 ASSPPTGANNQPQH
TRBJ1-6 TRBV5-1 ASSLDAGGNSPLH
TRBJ1-2 TRBV5-6 ASSLLTAEGTHGYT
TRBJ1-2 TRBV4-2 ASSLVLLRAEEDYGYT
TRBJ1-3 TRBV6-5 ASRRGTAALSGNTIY
TRBJ2-3 TRBV14 ASGTSSHTQY
TRBJ1-1 TRBV6-5 ASSWHLSEADTEAF
TRBJ2-1 TRBV9 ASSVDTWYEQF
TRBJ1-1 TRBV5-1 ASSLRTVRVMNTEAF
TRBJ2-2 TRBV7-2 ASSLVGTGNTGELF
TRBJ2-1 TRBV20-1 SAREGGGAYNEQF
TRBJ1-5 TRBV7-2 ASSFAPGDGPQH
TRBJ2-3 TRBV4-3 ASSQVRETRAAY
TRBJ1-6 TRBV5-1 ASSRGTGGDYNSPLH
TRBJ2-7 TRBV20-1 SASNLGRGREQY
TRBJ2-7 TRBV5-1 ASSSTGSRSYEQY
TRBJ1-1 TRBV5-1 ASSLVMDTEAF
TRBJ1-1 TRBV7-9 ASSLRQGGETEAF
TRBJ1-2 TRBV7-2 ASSLGGVDYGYT
TRBJ1-2 TRBV5-6 ASSLVQNYGYT
TRBJ1-4 TRBV20-1 SARVPDRKKLF
TRBJ1-4 TRBV4-1 ASRQDRGASNEKLF
TRBJ2-7 TRBV5-1 ASSPPGTGVYEQY
TRBJ1-1 TRBV5-1 ASSLARAMNTEAF
TRBJ2-7 TRBV6-1 ASSKGGTVSYEQY
TRBJ1-6 TRBV6-5 ASSYSGTGLYNSPLH
TRBJ2-5 TRBV6-8 ASPPWETQY
TRBJ2-5 TRBV20-1 SASVPRTLQETQY
TRBJ1-5 TRBV4-3 ASSQGDDSNQPQH
TRBJ2-7 TRBV5-1 ASSLGIDYEQY
TRBJ2-3 TRBV7-9 ASSRGQGVTDTQY
TRBJ2-7 TRBV4-3 ASSLDRGNYEQY
TRBJ2-3 TRBV20-1 SASWGSGGNTDTQY
TRBJ1-4 TRBV19 ASSITGEKLF
TRBJ2-5 TRBV20-1 SVRGAAQETQY
TRBJ2-1 TRBV20-1 SASGGATYNEQF
TRBJ2-5 TRBV20-1 SASGGAEETQY
TRBJ1-2 TRBV9 ASSVGGSWGGGYT
TRBJ1-4 TRBV5-1 ASSYTVGYEKLF
TRBJ1-6 TRBV5-1 ASSSDSPPGYNSPLH
TRBJ2-3 TRBV10-3 AIRSSGNTDTQY
TRBJ2-7 TRBV7-9 ASSPGDRIYEQY
TRBJ1-4 TRBV20-1 SVSTGPNEKLF
TRBJ2-3 TRBV4-3 ASSQDLTSLSTDTQY
TRBJ1-2 TRBV5-1 ASSVGSSTYGYT
TRBJ2-1 TRBV12-3/TRBV12-4 ASSARDRGSYNEQF
TRBJ2-1 TRBV7-3 ASSLTDRLRGEQF
TRBJ2-1 TRBV5-1 ASSAFYDSYNEQF
TRBJ1-1 TRBV11-2 ASSNYGGTEAF
TRBJ2-1 TRBV4-3 ASSQDGEFSSYNEQF
TRBJ2-7 TRBV20-1 SAEDYRGAYYEQY